A single sample is the source of the 27 T cell receptor beta chains below, sequenced in a study of blood T cell repertoires in COVID-19. Assay: immunoSEQ multiplex PCR; the TCRdb copy retains only in-frame clones and omits some. This table has under 150,000 clones, about four fifths appearing once. The sequencing input was PBMCs or T cells enriched from blood (not recorded which). These receptors originate from a middle-aged man with acute COVID-19.

The chain employs TRBV6-5 and TRBJ2-2; a possible D gene is TRBD1 (5 bases). This CDR3 spans 13 amino acids. Germline values: CDR1 MNHEY, CDR2 SVGAGI. Trimming shortened V by 8 bases and J by 5 bases, and 12 bases separated the two germline ends. The CDR3 bases are TGTGCCAGCGAAGGGGTGAGGACCGGGGAGCTGTTTTTT. It translates to CASEGVRTGELFF.

The genes are TRBV5-4 and TRBJ2-1; 11 nucleotides agree with TRBD1. CDR1 SGHNT and CDR2 YYREEE come from the germline V gene (reference sequence). V lost 5 bases, J lost 8 bases, and 6 bases stayed unmatched. CDR3 length equals 14 residues. Here the CDR3 reads CASRRTGGSDEQFF. Written as DNA, the CDR3 is TGTGCCAGCAGGAGGACAGGGGGCTCAGATGAGCAGTTCTTC.

The chain couples TRBV6-2 or TRBV6-3 to TRBJ1-1, with 8 bases fitting TRBD1. Germline V gene lookup returns CDR1 MNHEY and CDR2 SVGEGT. The trim removed 2 bases at V and 5 bases at J, leaving 10 bases unmatched. The CDR3 is 16 amino acids. The DNA for the CDR3 is TGTGCCAGCAGTTACCGAATGCTCAGGGGGCGTACTGAAGCTTTCTTT. Translating it yields CASSYRMLRGRTEAFF.

V gene TRBV30 combines with J gene TRBJ1-3, with D maybe TRBD1 (5 bases). In germline, CDR1 is GTSNPN, CDR2 SVGIG (reference sequence). The CDR3 runs 16 residues. The CDR3 DNA reads TGTGCATCGGAGACCGAGGGCGGGACCAAGCGGAACACCATATATTTT. Translating it yields CASETEGGTKRNTIYF. The variable domain in full, with the rest retrieved from reference TRBV30 and TRBJ1-3, is SQTIHQWPATLVQPVGSPLSLECTVEGTSNPNLYWYRQAAGRGLQLLFYSVGIGQISSEVPQNLSASRPQDRQFILSSKKLLLSDSGFYLCASETEGGTKRNTIYFGEGSWLTVV.

This rearrangement joins TRBV30 to TRBJ2-2; D gene ambiguous. This CDR3 spans 13 amino acids. With 5 bases removed from V and 4 bases from J, the gap between germline ends came to 11 bases. Germline CDR1 is GTSNPN and CDR2 is SVGIG (reference sequence). CDR3 amino acids: CAWGVSGTGELFF. CDR3 bases: TGTGCCTGGGGGGTATCGGGCACCGGGGAGCTGTTTTTT. The full variable domain, with the rest looked up from reference TRBV30 and TRBJ2-2, is SQTIHQWPATLVQPVGSPLSLECTVEGTSNPNLYWYRQAAGRGLQLLFYSVGIGQISSEVPQNLSASRPQDRQFILSSKKLLLSDSGFYLCAWGVSGTGELFFGEGSRLTVL.

The V gene is TRBV7-9, the J gene TRBJ2-3; D uncertain. The CDR3 has 15 residues. Germline V gene sequence: CDR1 SEHNR, CDR2 FQNEAQ (reference sequence). The V gene lost 1 base and the J gene lost 3 bases, with 11 bases spanning the gap. CDR3 DNA sequence: TGTGCCAGCAGCTTAGGGCTAGTTAGTACAGATACGCAGTATTTT. It codes for CASSLGLVSTDTQYF.

V and J are TRBV27 and TRBJ2-7; 10 nucleotides agree with TRBD2. With 4 bases clipped from V and 0 bases from J, the junction kept 9 bases outside the gene matches. From germline, CDR1 is MNHEY and CDR2 SMNVEV (reference sequence). This CDR3 comprises 17 residues. The chain's CDR3 is CASSSPHRLAGSYEQYF. CDR3 DNA sequence: TGTGCCAGCAGTTCCCCCCACCGACTAGCGGGCTCCTACGAGCAGTACTTC.

The chain is built from TRBV7-2 and TRBJ2-1; weak D call: TRBD1 (6 bases). This CDR3 spans 13 amino acids. Per germline, CDR1 SGHTA and CDR2 FQGNSA. V lost 4 bases, J lost 5 bases, and 9 bases lay in between. CDR3 coding DNA: TGTGCCAGCAGCTACGACAGGCACAATGAGCAGTTCTTC. This translates into CASSYDRHNEQFF.

The chain has TRBV6-2 or TRBV6-3 and TRBJ2-2, with D possibly being TRBD2 (5 bases). CDR1 is MNHEY and CDR2 is SVGEGT in the germline V gene. The CDR3 has 14 amino acids. Trimming removed 7 bases from V and 5 bases from J, with 14 bases in between. The CDR3 DNA sequence: TGTGCCAGCATCCCGCCCCCGGGGACCGGGGAGCTGTTTTTT. This gives the protein CASIPPPGTGELFF.

V usage is TRBV5-8 and J usage is TRBJ1-1; TRBD1 is a possible D gene (6 bases). V lost 0 bases to trimming and J lost 5 bases, with 11 bases between them. The CDR3 is 14 residues long. Germline CDR1 and CDR2: SGHTS and YDEGEE. CDR3 loop: CASSLGGRGTEAFF. The CDR3 nucleotides are TGTGCCAGCAGCTTGGGGGGGCGAGGTACTGAAGCTTTCTTT.

For the CDR3, the DNA is TGTGCCAGCAGCCAAGGGACAGAAGGCTACACCTTC. It encodes CASSQGTEGYTF. The V call is TRBV14, the J call TRBJ1-2; D might be TRBD1 (6 bases). V was trimmed by 1 base and J by 8 bases, leaving 8 bases between them. This CDR3 has 12 residues. The germline V gene has CDR1 SGHDN and CDR2 FVKESK.

The rearrangement links TRBV15 to TRBJ1-1; no clear D gene. V dropped 0 bases and J dropped 2 bases, with 10 bases sitting between them. Germline CDR1 and CDR2: LNHNV and YYDKDF (reference sequence). The CDR3 consists of 15 residues. The CDR3 loop reads CATSRDLQRNTEAFF. CDR3 nucleotides: TGTGCCACCAGCAGAGATTTACAGAGAAACACTGAAGCTTTCTTT.

The chain employs TRBV28 and TRBJ2-7, with 7 positions matching TRBD1. The CDR3 spans 14 residues. Trimming at V came to 2 bases and at J to 3 bases, leaving 4 bases not matched to a gene. Germline V gene data show CDR1 as MDHEN and CDR2 as SYDVKM. CDR3 loop: CASSLEGAFYEQYF. As DNA, the CDR3 is TGTGCCAGCAGTTTAGAGGGGGCGTTCTACGAGCAGTACTTC.

The chain is built from TRBV28 and TRBJ1-4; 8 nucleotides line up with TRBD1. From germline, CDR1 is MDHEN and CDR2 SYDVKM. CDR3 size: 14 residues. V trimming: 7 bases; J trimming: 8 bases; junction bases outside the gene matches: 9. CDR3 nucleotides: TGTGCCAGCACCCCGCAGGGGGCTCGGGAAAAACTGTTTTTT. Its protein product is CASTPQGAREKLFF. Variable domain in full (rest from reference TRBV28 and TRBJ1-4): DVKVTQSSRYLVKRTGEKVFLECVQDMDHENMFWYRQDPGLGLRLIYFSYDVKMKEKGDIPEGYSVSREKKERFSLILESASTNQTSMYLCASTPQGAREKLFFGSGTQLSVL.

This rearrangement joins TRBV5-5 to TRBJ2-3; 10 bases map to TRBD1. CDR1 and CDR2 from the germline V gene are SGHKS and YYEKEE (reference sequence). The CDR3 runs 16 residues. V shed 4 bases and J 6 bases; nucleotides not matched to a gene: 11. The CDR3: CASSRRWTGGGDTQYF. The CDR3, as DNA: TGTGCCAGCAGCCGCCGTTGGACAGGGGGGGGTGATACGCAGTATTTT.

The rearrangement uses TRBV11-2 and TRBJ2-3, with TRBD1 matching over 8 bases. The germline CDR1 and CDR2 sequences are SGHAT and FQNNGV. Germline trimming cut 4 bases from V and 1 base from J; bases unmatched to any gene: 10. This CDR3 region has 17 residues. The DNA of the CDR3 is TGTGCCAGCAGCTCAGCACCGGGACAGGTGGGCACAGATACGCAGTATTTT. Protein product: CASSSAPGQVGTDTQYF.

The chain has TRBV28 and TRBJ2-1; D is possibly TRBD2 (5 bases). V lost 3 bases, J lost 3 bases, and 12 bases lay in between. Germline assignment: CDR1 MDHEN and CDR2 SYDVKM. This CDR3 has 15 amino acids. DNA for the CDR3: TGTGCCAGCAGTTTTACCGGGGTTAGCTACAATGAGCAGTTCTTC. It specifies CASSFTGVSYNEQFF. Together with reference TRBV28 and TRBJ2-1, the CDR3 gives the full variable domain: DVKVTQSSRYLVKRTGEKVFLECVQDMDHENMFWYRQDPGLGLRLIYFSYDVKMKEKGDIPEGYSVSREKKERFSLILESASTNQTSMYLCASSFTGVSYNEQFFGPGTRLTVL.

This clone was recorded only once. The chain is built from TRBV10-3 and TRBJ2-7; 7 nucleotides align to TRBD1. Germline loops: CDR1 ENHRY, CDR2 SYGVKD. This CDR3 is 14 amino acids long. V was pared by 5 bases and J by 0 bases, with 4 bases of the junction left unmatched. The CDR3 nucleotides are TGTGCCATCAGTCCCGGGACAGACTCCTACGAGCAGTACTTC. Its translation is CAISPGTDSYEQYF.

The genes are TRBV30 and TRBJ2-5; TRBD2 agrees at 8 bases. J was trimmed by 5 bases and V by 5 bases; bases with no gene match: 7. Germline V lookup: CDR1 GTSNPN, CDR2 SVGIG (reference sequence). CDR3 length: 13 amino acids. CDR3 in amino acids: CAWRGGAGETQYF. CDR3 sequence (DNA): TGTGCCTGGCGGGGGGGGGCAGGGGAGACCCAGTACTTC.

The V call is TRBV7-8, the J call TRBJ1-5, with D maybe TRBD1 (5 bases). The V gene's germline CDR1 is SGHVS and CDR2 FQNEAQ. Trimming left V 1 base short and J 0 bases short, with 19 bases between. The CDR3 is 19 amino acids. The CDR3 reads CASSLVVTGDPYSNQPQHF. CDR3 bases: TGTGCCAGCAGCTTAGTCGTTACAGGCGATCCGTATAGCAATCAGCCCCAGCATTTT.

The chain is built from TRBV6-1 and TRBJ2-5; TRBD2 might be the D (5 bases). V lost 3 bases, J lost 5 bases, and 19 bases lay in between. The CDR3 runs to 16 residues. Germline-derived CDR1 and CDR2 are MNHNS and SASEGT. Here the CDR3 DNA reads TGTGCCAGCAGTGAGACTAATAGCGCCCCCGCGGAGACCCAGTACTTC. Its translation: CASSETNSAPAETQYF.

This sequence joins TRBV30 and TRBJ1-1; the D gene is possibly TRBD1 (6 bases). Trimming cost V 7 bases and J 1 base, with 13 bases left between them. This CDR3 region has 13 residues. The germline V gene has CDR1 GTSNPN and CDR2 SVGIG (reference sequence). The DNA for the CDR3 is TGTGCCTCCAGGACAGTCCCGAACACTGAAGCTTTCTTT. Encoded protein: CASRTVPNTEAFF.

V gene TRBV18 combines with J gene TRBJ1-5; D might be TRBD1 (5 bases). The CDR3 length is 14 residues. The germline V gene has CDR1 KGHSH and CDR2 LQKENI. Trimming shortened V by 3 bases and J by 5 bases, and 11 bases separated the two germline ends. CDR3 region: CASSPSGNYQPQHF. The CDR3 coding sequence is TGTGCCAGCTCACCCTCAGGGAATTATCAGCCCCAGCATTTT.

The rearrangement uses TRBV14 and TRBJ2-2, with D possibly TRBD1 on 5 matching bases. Germline CDR1 SGHDN, CDR2 FVKESK. Trimming removed 4 bases from V and 5 bases from J, with 17 bases in between. The CDR3 runs to 16 residues. CDR3 region: CASSRSRSPGTGELFF. In DNA form, the CDR3 reads TGTGCCAGCAGCCGGAGCAGGTCACCAGGGACCGGGGAGCTGTTTTTT.

The chain employs TRBV19 and TRBJ1-1; no reliable D call. There are 15 residues in the CDR3. Trimming took off 2 bases at V and 0 bases at J, with 10 bases between the two ends. CDR1 and CDR2 (germline): LNHDA, SQIVND (reference sequence). The CDR3 region is CASSIQAVVNTEAFF. As DNA, the CDR3 is TGTGCCAGTAGTATACAGGCAGTCGTGAACACTGAAGCTTTCTTT.

The chain carries TRBV4-3 and TRBJ2-1; D may be TRBD2 (6 bases). The CDR3 contains 13 residues. In germline, CDR1 is LGHNA, CDR2 YSLEER. V gave up 1 base and J gave up 7 bases, with 8 bases separating them. The CDR3: CASSQGLANEQFF. DNA of the CDR3: TGCGCCAGCAGCCAAGGGCTAGCGAATGAGCAGTTCTTC.

Here the CDR3 DNA reads TGTGCCAGTAGTCCGGACAGAATTAGCAATCAGCCCCAGCATTTT. Amino acids: CASSPDRISNQPQHF. The V and J genes are TRBV19 and TRBJ1-5, with D possibly being TRBD1 (6 bases). Germline assignment: CDR1 LNHDA and CDR2 SQIVND (reference sequence). This CDR3 region has 15 residues. Trimming shortened V by 5 bases and J by 0 bases, and 11 bases separated the two germline ends.